A selection of T cell receptor beta chains follows, all from one sample in a study of shared T cell receptors in the human thymus. The assay was immunoSEQ multiplex PCR, and TCRdb's table has in-frame clones only and misses some. The repertoire consists of some 660,000 clones, with over 75% occurring once and the leading ten covering roughly 0.0089%. This sample was shared with a second study, whose subject was human thymus T cells.

Material for sequencing was thymocytes. Source of these receptors: a boy in the first two years of life with a congenital heart defect. CDR3s include the opening cysteine and the closing phenylalanine or tryptophan. A D gene is named only where the DNA matches it firmly.

len	v_gene	d_gene	j_gene	CDR3aa	CDR3nt
16	TRBV27	NA	TRBJ2-7	CASSLALGPGSYEQYF	TGTGCCAGCAGTTTAGCCCTAGGCCCGGGGTCCTACGAGCAGTACTTC
12	TRBV6-1	NA	TRBJ2-7	CASINRFYEQYF	TGTGCCAGCATTAACAGGTTCTACGAGCAGTACTTC
14	TRBV5-6	NA	TRBJ1-1	CASSLGGQNTEAFF	TGTGCCAGCAGCTTGGGGGGGCAGAACACTGAAGCTTTCTTT
14	TRBV2	TRBD1	TRBJ2-3	CASSEDRVGDTQYF	TGTGCCAGCAGTGAGGACAGGGTCGGAGATACGCAGTATTTT
15	TRBV28	TRBD1	TRBJ2-1	CASMGRQGGFYEQFF	TGTGCCAGCATGGGTAGACAGGGTGGTTTTTATGAGCAGTTCTTC
18	TRBV25-1	TRBD2	TRBJ2-1	CASSMGTSGTRSYNEQFF	TGTGCCAGCAGTATGGGGACTAGCGGGACCCGCTCCTACAATGAGCAGTTCTTC
14	TRBV27	TRBD1	TRBJ2-2	CAVLTGGTPGELFF	TGTGCCGTACTCACAGGGGGAACCCCCGGGGAGCTGTTTTTT
14	TRBV7-2	NA	TRBJ1-6	CASSLARNGSPLHF	TGTGCCAGCAGCTTAGCGCGGAACGGTTCACCCCTCCACTTT
13	TRBV14	NA	TRBJ2-1	CASSQVLAIEQFF	TGTGCCAGCAGCCAGGTTCTAGCCATTGAGCAGTTCTTC
16	TRBV28	NA	TRBJ2-7	CASSLVLGGESYEQYF	TGTGCCAGTAGTTTGGTGTTAGGGGGGGAGTCCTACGAGCAGTACTTC
16	TRBV28	TRBD1	TRBJ2-7	CASSLGRDRENYEQYF	TGTGCCAGCAGTTTGGGTCGCGACAGGGAGAACTACGAGCAGTACTTC
14	TRBV7-3	NA	TRBJ2-5	CASSPTATPEAQYF	TGTGCCAGCAGCCCTACAGCAACCCCGGAGGCCCAGTACTTC
15	TRBV28	TRBD1	TRBJ2-3	CASSYRDRNTDTQYF	TGTGCCAGCAGTTATCGGGACAGAAACACAGATACGCAGTATTTT
14	TRBV4-3	NA	TRBJ1-1	CASSQGERQTEAFF	TGCGCCAGCAGCCAAGGAGAGAGGCAAACTGAAGCTTTCTTT
14	TRBV7-2	NA	TRBJ1-1	CASSITGTNTEAFF	TGTGCCAGCAGCATCACAGGTACGAACACTGAAGCTTTCTTT
16	TRBV14	NA	TRBJ2-3	CASSHSGGGTTDTQYF	TGTGCCAGCAGCCATAGTGGTGGGGGGACCACAGATACGCAGTATTTT
13	TRBV21-1	NA	TRBJ2-7	CASGQGLPYEQYF	TGTGCCAGCGGTCAGGGCCTTCCCTACGAGCAGTACTTC
12	TRBV11-2	NA	TRBJ1-1	CASSPMNTEAFF	TGTGCCAGCAGCCCAATGAACACTGAAGCTTTCTTT
15	TRBV19	NA	TRBJ2-1	CASTHRSAGYNEQFF	TGTGCCAGTACCCATCGTTCGGCGGGATACAATGAGCAGTTCTTC
17	TRBV29-1	TRBD2	TRBJ2-1	CSVLGLAGSSSYNEQFF	TGCAGCGTACTAGGACTAGCGGGTTCTTCCTCCTACAATGAGCAGTTCTTC
17	TRBV4-3	NA	TRBJ2-3	CASSQDRGKGGTDTQYF	TGCGCCAGCAGCCAAGATAGAGGCAAAGGGGGCACAGATACGCAGTATTTT